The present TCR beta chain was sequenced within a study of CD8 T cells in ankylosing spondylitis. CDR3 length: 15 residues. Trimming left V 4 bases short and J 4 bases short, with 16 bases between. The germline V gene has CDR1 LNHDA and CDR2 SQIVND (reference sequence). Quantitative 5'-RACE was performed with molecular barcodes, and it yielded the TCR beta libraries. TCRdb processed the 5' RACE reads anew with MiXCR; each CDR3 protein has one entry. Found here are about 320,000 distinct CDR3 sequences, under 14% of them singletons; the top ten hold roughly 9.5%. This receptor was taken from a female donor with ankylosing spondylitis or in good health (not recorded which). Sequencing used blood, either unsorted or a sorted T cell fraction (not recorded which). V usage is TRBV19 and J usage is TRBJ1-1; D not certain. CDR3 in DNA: TGTGCCAGTAGTAGCCCGGGCGAGGCCATCACTGAAGCTTTCTTT. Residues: CASSSPGEAITEAFF.